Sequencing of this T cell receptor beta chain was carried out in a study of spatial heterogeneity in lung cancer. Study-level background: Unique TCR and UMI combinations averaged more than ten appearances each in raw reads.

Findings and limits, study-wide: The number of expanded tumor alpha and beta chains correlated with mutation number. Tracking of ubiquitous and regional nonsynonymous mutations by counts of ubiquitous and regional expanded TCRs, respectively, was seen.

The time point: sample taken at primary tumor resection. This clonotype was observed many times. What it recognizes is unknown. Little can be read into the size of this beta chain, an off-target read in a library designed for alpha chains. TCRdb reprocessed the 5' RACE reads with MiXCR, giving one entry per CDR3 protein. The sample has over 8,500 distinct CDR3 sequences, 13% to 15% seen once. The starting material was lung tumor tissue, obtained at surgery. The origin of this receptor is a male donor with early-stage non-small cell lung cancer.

CDR3: CASSPTWGKETQYF. DNA of the CDR3: TGTGCCAGCAGCCCGACTTGGGGTAAAGAGACCCAGTACTTC. This chain uses TRBV6-5 with TRBJ2-5, with D unclear. The germline V gene encodes CDR1 MNHEY and CDR2 SVGAGI. V gave up 6 bases and J gave up 3 bases, with 14 bases separating them. This CDR3 region has 14 residues.